This T cell receptor beta chain was identified during a study of CXCR3 chemokines and chemotherapy response in bladder cancer. TCRdb reanalysed the PCR reads using MiXCR and keeps one entry per CDR3 protein. The repertoire holds about 5,000 distinct CDR3 sequences, roughly an eighth seen once, with 11% in the top ten. Many counts were recorded for this clonotype. Germline V CDR1 and CDR2: GTSNPN, SVGIG (reference sequence). The V gene lost 5 bases and the J gene lost 4 bases, with 27 bases spanning the gap. This CDR3 contains 17 residues. The clonotype originates from a human donor with bladder cancer that responded to neoadjuvant chemotherapy. The V call is TRBV30, the J call TRBJ2-7; D call uncertain. This material was collected from a patient whose treatment included neoadjuvant chemotherapy. CDR3 region: CAWADPFDLPYRYEQYF. Here the CDR3 DNA reads TGTGCCTGGGCAGACCCTTTCGACTTGCCCTACCGGTACGAGCAGTACTTC.